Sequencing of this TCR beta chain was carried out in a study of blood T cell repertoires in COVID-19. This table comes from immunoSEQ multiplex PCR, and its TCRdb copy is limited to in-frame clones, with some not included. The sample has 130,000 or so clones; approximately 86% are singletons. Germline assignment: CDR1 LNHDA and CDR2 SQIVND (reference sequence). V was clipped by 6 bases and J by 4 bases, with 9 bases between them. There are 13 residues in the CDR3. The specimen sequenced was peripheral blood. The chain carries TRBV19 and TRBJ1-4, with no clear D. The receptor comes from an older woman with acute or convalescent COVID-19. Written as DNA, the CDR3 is TGTGCCAGTAGGAGGAAAAATAATGAAAAACTGTTTTTT. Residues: CASRRKNNEKLFF.